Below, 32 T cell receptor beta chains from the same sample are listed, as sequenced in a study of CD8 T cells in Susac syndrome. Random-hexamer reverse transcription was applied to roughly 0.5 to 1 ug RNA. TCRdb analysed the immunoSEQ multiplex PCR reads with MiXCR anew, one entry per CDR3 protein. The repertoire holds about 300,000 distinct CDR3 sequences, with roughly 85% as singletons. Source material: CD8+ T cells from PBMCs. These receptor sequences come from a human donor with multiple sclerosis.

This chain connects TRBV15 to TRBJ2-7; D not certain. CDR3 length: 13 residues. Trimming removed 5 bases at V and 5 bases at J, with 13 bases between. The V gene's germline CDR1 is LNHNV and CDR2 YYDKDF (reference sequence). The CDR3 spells CATSGSSSHEQYF. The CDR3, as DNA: TGTGCCACCAGCGGATCCTCCAGCCACGAGCAGTACTTC.

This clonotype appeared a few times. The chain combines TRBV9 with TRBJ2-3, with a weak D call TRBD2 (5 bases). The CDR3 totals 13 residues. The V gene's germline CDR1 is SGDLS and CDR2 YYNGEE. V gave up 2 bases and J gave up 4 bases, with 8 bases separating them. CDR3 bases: TGTGCCAGCAGCGTGGTCGGGGCAGATACGCAGTATTTT. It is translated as CASSVVGADTQYF.

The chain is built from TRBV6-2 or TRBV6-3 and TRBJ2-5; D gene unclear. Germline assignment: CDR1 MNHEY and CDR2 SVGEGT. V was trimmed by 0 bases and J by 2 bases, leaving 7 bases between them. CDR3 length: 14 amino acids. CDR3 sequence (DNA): TGTGCCAGCAGTTACTCGACCAGGCAAGAGACCCAGTACTTC. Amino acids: CASSYSTRQETQYF.

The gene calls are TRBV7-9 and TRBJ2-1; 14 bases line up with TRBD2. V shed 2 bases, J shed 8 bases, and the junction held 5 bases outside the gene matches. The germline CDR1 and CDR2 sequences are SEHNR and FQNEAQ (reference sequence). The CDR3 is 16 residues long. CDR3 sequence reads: CASSLYLGLAGDEQFF. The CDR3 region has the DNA TGTGCCAGCAGCTTATATCTGGGACTAGCGGGAGATGAGCAGTTCTTC.

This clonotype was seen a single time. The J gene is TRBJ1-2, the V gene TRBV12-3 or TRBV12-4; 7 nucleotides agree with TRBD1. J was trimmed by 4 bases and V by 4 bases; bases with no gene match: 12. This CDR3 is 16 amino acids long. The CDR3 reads CASSSGQAHPIYGYTF. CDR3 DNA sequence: TGTGCCAGCAGTTCCGGACAGGCTCACCCCATCTATGGCTACACCTTC.

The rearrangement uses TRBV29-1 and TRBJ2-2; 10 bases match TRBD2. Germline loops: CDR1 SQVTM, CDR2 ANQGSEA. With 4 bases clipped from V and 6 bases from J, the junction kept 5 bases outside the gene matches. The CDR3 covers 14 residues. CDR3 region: CSVGPSGSAGELFF. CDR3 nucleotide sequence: TGCAGCGTTGGTCCTAGCGGGAGCGCCGGGGAGCTGTTTTTT.

The CDR3 protein is CASSPRQGPNPYEQYF. The CDR3 DNA reads TGTGCCAGCTCACCCAGACAGGGGCCCAACCCCTACGAGCAGTACTTC. The rearrangement links TRBV18 to TRBJ2-7; 8 bases align to TRBD1. The CDR3 covers 16 residues. V shed 3 bases, J shed 2 bases, and the junction held 9 bases outside the gene matches. Germline values: CDR1 KGHSH, CDR2 LQKENI.

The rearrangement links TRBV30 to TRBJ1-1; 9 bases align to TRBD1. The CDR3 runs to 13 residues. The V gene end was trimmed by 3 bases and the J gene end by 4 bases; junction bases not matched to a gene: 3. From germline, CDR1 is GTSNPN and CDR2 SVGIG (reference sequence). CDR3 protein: CAWRLTGGTEAFF. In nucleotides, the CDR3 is TGTGCCTGGAGGCTGACAGGGGGCACTGAAGCTTTCTTT.

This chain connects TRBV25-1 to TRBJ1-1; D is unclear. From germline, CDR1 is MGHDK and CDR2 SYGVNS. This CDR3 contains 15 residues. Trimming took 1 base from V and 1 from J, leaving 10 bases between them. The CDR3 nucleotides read TGTGCCAGCAGTGAATTCGGGCAGGCGAACACTGAAGCTTTCTTT. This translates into CASSEFGQANTEAFF.

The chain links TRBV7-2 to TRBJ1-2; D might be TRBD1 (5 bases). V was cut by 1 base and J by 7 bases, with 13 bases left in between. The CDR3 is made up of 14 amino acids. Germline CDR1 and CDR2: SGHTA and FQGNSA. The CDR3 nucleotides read TGTGCCAGCAGCTTAGGAGCAGGGAGGTCTGGCTACACCTTC. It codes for CASSLGAGRSGYTF.

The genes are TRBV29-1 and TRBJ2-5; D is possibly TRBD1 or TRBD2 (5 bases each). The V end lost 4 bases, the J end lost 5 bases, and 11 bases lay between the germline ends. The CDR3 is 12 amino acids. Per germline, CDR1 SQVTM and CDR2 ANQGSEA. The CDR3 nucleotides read TGCAGCGTTGTGGTTGAGGGGGAGACCCAGTACTTC. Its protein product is CSVVVEGETQYF.

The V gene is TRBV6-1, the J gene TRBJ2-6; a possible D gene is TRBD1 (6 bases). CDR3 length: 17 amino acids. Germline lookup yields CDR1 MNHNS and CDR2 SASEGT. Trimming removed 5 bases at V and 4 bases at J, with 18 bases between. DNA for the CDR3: TGTGCCAGCAGTACGAAACAGGGATCGTCGGGGGCCAACGTCCTGACTTTC. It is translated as CASSTKQGSSGANVLTF.

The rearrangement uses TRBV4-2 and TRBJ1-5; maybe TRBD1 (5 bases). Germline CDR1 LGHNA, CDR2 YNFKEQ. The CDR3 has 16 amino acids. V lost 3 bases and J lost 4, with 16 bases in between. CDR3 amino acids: CASSHPPGGGNQPQHF. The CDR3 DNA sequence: TGTGCCAGCAGCCACCCCCCCGGGGGAGGGAATCAGCCCCAGCATTTT.

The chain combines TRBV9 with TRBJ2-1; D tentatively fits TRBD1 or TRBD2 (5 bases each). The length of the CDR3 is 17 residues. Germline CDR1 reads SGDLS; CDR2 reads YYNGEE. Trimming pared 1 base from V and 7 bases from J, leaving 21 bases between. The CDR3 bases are TGTGCCAGCAGCGTATGGGGGAACGACTTCACTAGTAATGAGCAGTTCTTC. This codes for CASSVWGNDFTSNEQFF. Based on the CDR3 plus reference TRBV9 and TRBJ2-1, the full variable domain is DSGVTQTPKHLITATGQRVTLRCSPRSGDLSVYWYQQSLDQGLQFLIQYYNGEERAKGNILERFSAQQFPDLHSELNLSSLELGDSALYFCASSVWGNDFTSNEQFFGPGTRLTVL.

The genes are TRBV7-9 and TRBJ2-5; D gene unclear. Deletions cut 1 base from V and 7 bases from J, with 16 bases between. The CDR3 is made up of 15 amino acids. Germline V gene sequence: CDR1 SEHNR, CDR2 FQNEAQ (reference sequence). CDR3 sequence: CASSLVALSGRTQYF. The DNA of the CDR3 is TGTGCCAGCAGCTTAGTTGCTCTCTCCGGTCGGACCCAGTACTTC.

For the CDR3, the DNA is TGTGCCAGCAGTTTATCACAGCCCTACGAGCAGTACTTC. It is translated as CASSLSQPYEQYF. This chain joins TRBV27 and TRBJ2-7; D unclear. Trimming shortened V by 0 bases and J by 2 bases, and 5 bases separated the two germline ends. Germline CDR1 reads MNHEY; CDR2 reads SMNVEV (reference sequence). The CDR3 runs 13 residues.

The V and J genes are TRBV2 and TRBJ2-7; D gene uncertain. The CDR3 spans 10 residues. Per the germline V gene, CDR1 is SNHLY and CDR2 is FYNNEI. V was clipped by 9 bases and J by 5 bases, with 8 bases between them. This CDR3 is CARSEDEQYF. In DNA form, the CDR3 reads TGTGCCAGAAGCGAGGACGAGCAGTACTTC.

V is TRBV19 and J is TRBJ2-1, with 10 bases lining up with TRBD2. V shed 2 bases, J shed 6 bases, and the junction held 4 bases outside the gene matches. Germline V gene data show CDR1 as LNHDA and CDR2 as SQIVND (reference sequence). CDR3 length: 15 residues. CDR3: CASSILAGASNEQFF. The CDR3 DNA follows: TGTGCCAGTAGTATACTAGCGGGAGCCAGCAATGAGCAGTTCTTC.

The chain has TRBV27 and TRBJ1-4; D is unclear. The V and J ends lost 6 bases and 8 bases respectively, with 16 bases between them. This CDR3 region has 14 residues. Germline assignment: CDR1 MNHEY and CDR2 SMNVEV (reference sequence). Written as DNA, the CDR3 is TGTGCCAGCAGCTTTTACCGACATCCGGAAAAACTGTTTTTT. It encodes CASSFYRHPEKLFF. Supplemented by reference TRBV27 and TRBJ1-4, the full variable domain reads EAQVTQNPRYLITVTGKKLTVTCSQNMNHEYMSWYRQDPGLGLRQIYYSMNVEVTDKGDVPEGYKVSRKEKRNFPLILESPSPNQTSLYFCASSFYRHPEKLFFGSGTQLSVL.

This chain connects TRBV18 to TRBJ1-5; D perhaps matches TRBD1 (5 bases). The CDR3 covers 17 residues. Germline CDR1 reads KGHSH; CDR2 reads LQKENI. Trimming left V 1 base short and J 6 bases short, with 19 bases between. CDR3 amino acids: CASSPRGGAPTSQPQHF. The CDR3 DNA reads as TGTGCCAGCTCACCACGAGGAGGGGCCCCGACGAGTCAGCCCCAGCATTTT.

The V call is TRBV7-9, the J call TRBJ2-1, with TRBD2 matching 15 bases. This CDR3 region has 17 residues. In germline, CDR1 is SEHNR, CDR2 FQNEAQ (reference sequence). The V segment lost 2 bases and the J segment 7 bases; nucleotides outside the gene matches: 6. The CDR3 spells CASSLKGLAGGENEQFF. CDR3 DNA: TGTGCCAGCAGCTTAAAGGGACTAGCGGGAGGAGAGAATGAGCAGTTCTTC.

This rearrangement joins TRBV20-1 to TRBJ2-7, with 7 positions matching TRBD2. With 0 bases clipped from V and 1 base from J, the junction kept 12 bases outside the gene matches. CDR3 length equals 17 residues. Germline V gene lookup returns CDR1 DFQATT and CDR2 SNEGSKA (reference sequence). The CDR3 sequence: CSARDLALADRSYEQYF. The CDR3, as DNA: TGCAGTGCTAGAGATCTTGCCCTAGCGGATAGATCCTACGAGCAGTACTTC.

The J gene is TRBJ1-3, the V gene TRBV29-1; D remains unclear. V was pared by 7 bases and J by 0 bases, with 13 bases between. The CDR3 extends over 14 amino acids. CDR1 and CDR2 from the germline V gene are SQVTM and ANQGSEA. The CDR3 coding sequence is TGCAGCGGAGCGGCGGATCCCTCTGGAAACACCATATATTTT. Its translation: CSGAADPSGNTIYF.

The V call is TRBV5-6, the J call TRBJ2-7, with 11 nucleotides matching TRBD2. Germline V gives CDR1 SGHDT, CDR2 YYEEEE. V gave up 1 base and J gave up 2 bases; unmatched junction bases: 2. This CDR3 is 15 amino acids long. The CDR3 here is CASSLRLAGTYEQYF. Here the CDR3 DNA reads TGTGCCAGCAGCTTGAGACTAGCGGGGACCTACGAGCAGTACTTC.

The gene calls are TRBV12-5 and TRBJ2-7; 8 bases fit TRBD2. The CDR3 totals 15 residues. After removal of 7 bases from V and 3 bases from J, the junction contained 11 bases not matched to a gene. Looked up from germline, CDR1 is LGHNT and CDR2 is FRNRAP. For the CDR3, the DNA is TGTGCTAGTGTCGAAACTAGCGGACGATACTACGAGCAGTACTTC. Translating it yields CASVETSGRYYEQYF.

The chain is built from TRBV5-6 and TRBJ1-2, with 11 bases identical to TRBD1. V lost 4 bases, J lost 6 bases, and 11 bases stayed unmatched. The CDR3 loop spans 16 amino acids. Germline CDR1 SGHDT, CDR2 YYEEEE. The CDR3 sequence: CASSDGTGGGTNGYTF. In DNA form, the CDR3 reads TGTGCCAGCAGCGACGGGACAGGGGGTGGTACTAATGGCTACACCTTC.

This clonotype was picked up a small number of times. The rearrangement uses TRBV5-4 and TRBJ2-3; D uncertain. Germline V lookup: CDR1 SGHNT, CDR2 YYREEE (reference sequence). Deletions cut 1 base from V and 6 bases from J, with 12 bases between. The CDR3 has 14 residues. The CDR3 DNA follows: TGTGCCAGCAGCTTGTGGACGGTCTTCGATACGCAGTATTTT. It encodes CASSLWTVFDTQYF.

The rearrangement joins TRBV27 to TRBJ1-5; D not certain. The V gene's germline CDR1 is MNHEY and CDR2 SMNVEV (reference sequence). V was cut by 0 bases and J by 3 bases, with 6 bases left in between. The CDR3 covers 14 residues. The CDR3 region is CASSLSGFNQPQHF. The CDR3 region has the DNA TGTGCCAGCAGTTTATCAGGGTTCAATCAGCCCCAGCATTTT.

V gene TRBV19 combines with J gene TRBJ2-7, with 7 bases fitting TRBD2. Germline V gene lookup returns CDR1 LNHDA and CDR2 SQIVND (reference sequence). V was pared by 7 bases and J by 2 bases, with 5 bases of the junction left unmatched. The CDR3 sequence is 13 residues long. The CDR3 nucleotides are TGTGCCAGTAACCCGGGACTACCCTACGAGCAGTACTTC. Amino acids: CASNPGLPYEQYF.

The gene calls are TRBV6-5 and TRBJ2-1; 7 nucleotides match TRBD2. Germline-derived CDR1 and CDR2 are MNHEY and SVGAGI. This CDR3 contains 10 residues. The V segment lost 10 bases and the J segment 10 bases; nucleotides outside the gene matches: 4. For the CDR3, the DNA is TGTGCCACCGACGGGGGGGAGCAGTTCTTC. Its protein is CATDGGEQFF.

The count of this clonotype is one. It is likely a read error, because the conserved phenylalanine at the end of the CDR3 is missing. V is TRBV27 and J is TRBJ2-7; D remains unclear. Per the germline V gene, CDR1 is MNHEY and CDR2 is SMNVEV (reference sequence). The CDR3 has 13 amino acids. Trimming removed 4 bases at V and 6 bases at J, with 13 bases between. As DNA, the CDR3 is TGTGCCAGCAGTTCCCTGGACCCCCTCGAGCAGTACCTC. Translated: CASSSLDPLEQYL.

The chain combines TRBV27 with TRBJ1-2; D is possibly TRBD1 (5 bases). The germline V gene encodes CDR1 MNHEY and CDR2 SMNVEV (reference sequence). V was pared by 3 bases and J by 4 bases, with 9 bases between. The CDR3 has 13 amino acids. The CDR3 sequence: CASSFGAGYGYTF. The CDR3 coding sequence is TGTGCCAGCAGTTTTGGGGCAGGCTATGGCTACACCTTC.